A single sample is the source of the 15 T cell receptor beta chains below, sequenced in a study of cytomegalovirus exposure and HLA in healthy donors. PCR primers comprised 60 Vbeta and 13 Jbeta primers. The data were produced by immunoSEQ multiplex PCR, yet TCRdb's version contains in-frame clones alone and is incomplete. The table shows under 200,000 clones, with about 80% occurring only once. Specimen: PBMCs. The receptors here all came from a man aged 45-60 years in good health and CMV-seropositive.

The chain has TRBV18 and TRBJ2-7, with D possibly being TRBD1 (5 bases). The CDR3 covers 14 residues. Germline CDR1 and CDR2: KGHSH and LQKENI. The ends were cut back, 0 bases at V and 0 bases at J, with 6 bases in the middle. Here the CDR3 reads CASSPPGDSYEQYF. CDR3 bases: TGTGCCAGCTCACCACCAGGGGACTCCTACGAGCAGTACTTC.

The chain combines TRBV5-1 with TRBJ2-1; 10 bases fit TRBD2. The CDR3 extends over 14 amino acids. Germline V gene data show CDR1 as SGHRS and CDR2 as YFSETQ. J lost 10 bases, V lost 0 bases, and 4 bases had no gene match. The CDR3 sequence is CASSLVLAGMEQFF. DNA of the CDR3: TGCGCCAGCAGCTTGGTACTAGCGGGGATGGAGCAGTTCTTC.

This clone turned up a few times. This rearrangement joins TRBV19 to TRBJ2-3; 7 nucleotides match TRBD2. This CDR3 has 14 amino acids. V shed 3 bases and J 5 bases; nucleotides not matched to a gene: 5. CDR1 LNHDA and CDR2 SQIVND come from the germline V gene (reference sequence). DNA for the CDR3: TGTGCCAGTAGTATGCTTGCGGGGGTAGATACGCAGTATTTT. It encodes CASSMLAGVDTQYF.

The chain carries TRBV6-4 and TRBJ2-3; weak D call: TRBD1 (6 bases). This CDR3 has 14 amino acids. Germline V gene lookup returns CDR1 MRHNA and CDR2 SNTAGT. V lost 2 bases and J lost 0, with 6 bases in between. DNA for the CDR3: TGTGCCAGCAGTGACAGGGGGAGCACAGATACGCAGTATTTT. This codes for CASSDRGSTDTQYF.

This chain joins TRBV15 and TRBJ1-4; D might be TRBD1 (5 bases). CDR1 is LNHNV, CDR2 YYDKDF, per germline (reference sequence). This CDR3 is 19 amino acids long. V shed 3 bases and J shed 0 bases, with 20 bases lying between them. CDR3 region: CATSRGPGGLGATNEKLFF. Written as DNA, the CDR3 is TGTGCCACCAGCAGGGGACCCGGGGGGTTAGGTGCAACTAATGAAAAACTGTTTTTT.

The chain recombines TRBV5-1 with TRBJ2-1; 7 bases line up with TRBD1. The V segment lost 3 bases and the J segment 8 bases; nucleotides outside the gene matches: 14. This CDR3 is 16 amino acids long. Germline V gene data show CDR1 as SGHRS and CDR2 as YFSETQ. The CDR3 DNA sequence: TGCGCCAGCAGCTGGGGGACAGCAGCTCGTACGGATGAGCAGTTCTTC. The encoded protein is CASSWGTAARTDEQFF.

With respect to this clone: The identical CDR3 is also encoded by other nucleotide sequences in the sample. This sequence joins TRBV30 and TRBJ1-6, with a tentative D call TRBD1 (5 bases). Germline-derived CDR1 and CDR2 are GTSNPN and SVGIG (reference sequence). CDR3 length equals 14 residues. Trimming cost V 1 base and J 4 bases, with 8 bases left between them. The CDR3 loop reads CAWSGGGYNSPLHF. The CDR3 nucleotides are TGTGCCTGGAGTGGGGGGGGGTATAATTCACCCCTCCACTTT.

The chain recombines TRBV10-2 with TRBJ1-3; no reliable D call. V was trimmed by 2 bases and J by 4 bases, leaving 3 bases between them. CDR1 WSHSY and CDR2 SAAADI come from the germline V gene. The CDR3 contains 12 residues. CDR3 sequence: CASSEQGNTIYF. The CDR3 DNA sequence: TGCGCCAGCAGTGAGCAAGGAAACACCATATATTTT.

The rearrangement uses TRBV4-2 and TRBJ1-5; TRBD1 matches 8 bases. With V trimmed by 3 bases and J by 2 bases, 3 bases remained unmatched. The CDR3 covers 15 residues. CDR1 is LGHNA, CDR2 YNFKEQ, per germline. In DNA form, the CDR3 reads TGTGCCAGCAGCCATTCGACAGGGGGCAATCAGCCCCAGCATTTT. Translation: CASSHSTGGNQPQHF.

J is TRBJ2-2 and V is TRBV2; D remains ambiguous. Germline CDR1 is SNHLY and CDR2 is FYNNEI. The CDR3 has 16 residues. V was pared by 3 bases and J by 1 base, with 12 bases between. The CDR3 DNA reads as TGTGCCAGCAGTGACATGGGCTCCTTGAACACCGGGGAGCTGTTTTTT. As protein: CASSDMGSLNTGELFF. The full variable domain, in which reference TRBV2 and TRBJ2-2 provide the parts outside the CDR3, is EPEVTQTPSHQVTQMGQEVILRCVPISNHLYFYWYRQILGQKVEFLVSFYNNEISEKSEIFDDQFSVERPDGSNFTLKIRSTKLEDSAMYFCASSDMGSLNTGELFFGEGSRLTVL.

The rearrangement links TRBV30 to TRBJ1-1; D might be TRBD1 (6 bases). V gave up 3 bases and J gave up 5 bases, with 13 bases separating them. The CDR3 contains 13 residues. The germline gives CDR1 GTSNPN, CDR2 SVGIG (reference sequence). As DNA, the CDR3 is TGTGCCTGGAGGAGGGGAGGGGGGACTGAAGCTTTCTTT. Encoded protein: CAWRRGGGTEAFF.

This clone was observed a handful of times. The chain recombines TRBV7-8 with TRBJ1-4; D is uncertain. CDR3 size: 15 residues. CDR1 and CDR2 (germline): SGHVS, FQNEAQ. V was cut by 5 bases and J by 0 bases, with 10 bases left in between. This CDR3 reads CASSARFATNEKLFF. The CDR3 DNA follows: TGTGCCAGCAGCGCGCGATTTGCAACTAATGAAAAACTGTTTTTT.

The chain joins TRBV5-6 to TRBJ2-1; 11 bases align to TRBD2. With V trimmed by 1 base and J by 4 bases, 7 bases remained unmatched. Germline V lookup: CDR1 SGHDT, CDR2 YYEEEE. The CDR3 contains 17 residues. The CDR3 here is CASSLIPLAGGYNEQFF. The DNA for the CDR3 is TGTGCCAGCAGCTTGATCCCTCTAGCGGGGGGTTACAATGAGCAGTTCTTC.

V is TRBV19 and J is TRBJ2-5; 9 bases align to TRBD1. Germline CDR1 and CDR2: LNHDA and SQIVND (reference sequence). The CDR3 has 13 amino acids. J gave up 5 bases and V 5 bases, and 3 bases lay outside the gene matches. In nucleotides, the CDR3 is TGTGCCAGTAGTGTCGACAGGGGGGAGACCCAGTACTTC. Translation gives CASSVDRGETQYF.

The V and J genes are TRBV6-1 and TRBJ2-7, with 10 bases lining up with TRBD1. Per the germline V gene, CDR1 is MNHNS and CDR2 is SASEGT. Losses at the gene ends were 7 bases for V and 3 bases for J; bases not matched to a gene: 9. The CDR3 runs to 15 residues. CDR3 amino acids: CASTPRDRGIYEQYV. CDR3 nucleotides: TGTGCCAGCACTCCCCGGGACAGGGGTATCTACGAGCAGTACGTC.